The text below deals with one TCR beta chain. Its antigen remains unidentified. This PCR relied on a set of 60 Vbeta primers and 13 Jbeta primers. TCRdb keeps only in-frame clones here, not all; method: immunoSEQ multiplex PCR. Here the sample spans 90,000 to 120,000 clones, roughly 85% being singletons. The CDR3 is 12 amino acids. Germline CDR1 and CDR2: SGHAT and FQNNGV. The V end lost 4 bases, the J end lost 9 bases, and 7 bases lay between the germline ends. The data were taken from a study of cytomegalovirus exposure and HLA in healthy donors. Study-level results: According to an earlier analysis, most TCR beta V segments yielded productive rearrangements about 87% or about 30% of the time. Among TCR sequences, most were rare, though some public TCRs appeared in many donors. TCR association rates varied by HLA locus in a later analysis, with DRB1 highest and HLA-C lowest.

V gene TRBV11-2 combines with J gene TRBJ1-6, with D tentatively TRBD1 (5 bases). Sequenced: PBMCs. This receptor was obtained from a woman aged 40-49 years in good health and CMV-seronegative. The CDR3 is CASSWGGSPLHF. DNA of the CDR3: TGTGCCAGCAGCTGGGGGGGTTCACCCCTCCACTTT.